The source of this T cell receptor (beta chain) is a study of blood T cell repertoires in COVID-19. On the study more broadly: Collection of acute and convalescent COVID-19 samples took place in the United States, Italy and Spain. From T cells, B-cell-depleted T cells, or PBMCs came the material, which was cDNA or gDNA.

Per the original methods: Amplification from reference gene primers served as the basis for estimated nucleated cell counts. Libraries were prepared by immunoSEQ multiplex PCR; TCRdb keeps only in-frame clonotypes and omits some of them. V, J and clone size derive from that table, while D and trimming were established from the DNA sequence. The table includes about 80,000 clones, about 85% detected once. The CDR3 consists of 17 residues. Trimming removed 1 base from V and 0 bases from J; junction bases left unmatched: 7. Looked up from germline, CDR1 is MDHEN and CDR2 is SYDVKM. This sequence originates from a human donor in a cohort sampled during active COVID-19. Material: peripheral blood. The gene calls are TRBV28 and TRBJ2-3; 7 bases are shared with TRBD2. The CDR3 sequence: CASSLSWGGSSTDTQYF. CDR3 bases: TGTGCCAGCAGTTTATCTTGGGGAGGGTCAAGCACAGATACGCAGTATTTT.